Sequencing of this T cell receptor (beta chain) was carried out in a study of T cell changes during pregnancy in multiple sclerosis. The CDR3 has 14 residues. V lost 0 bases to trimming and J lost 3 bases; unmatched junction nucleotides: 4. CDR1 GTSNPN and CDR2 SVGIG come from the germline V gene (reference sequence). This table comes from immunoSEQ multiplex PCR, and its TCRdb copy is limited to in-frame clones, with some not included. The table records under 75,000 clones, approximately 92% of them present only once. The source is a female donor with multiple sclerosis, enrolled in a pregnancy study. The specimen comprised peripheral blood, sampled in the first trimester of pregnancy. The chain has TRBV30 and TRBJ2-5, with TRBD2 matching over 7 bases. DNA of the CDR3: TGTGCCTGGAGTGTACTCGGGGGGAAAGAGACCCAGTACTTC. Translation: CAWSVLGGKETQYF.